This T cell receptor beta chain was identified during a study of T cell changes during pregnancy in multiple sclerosis. TCRdb keeps only in-frame clones here, not all; method: immunoSEQ multiplex PCR. The sample records more than 85,000 clones, 85% to 95% being singletons. This CDR3 is built from 14 residues. Trimming pared 3 bases from V and 5 bases from J, leaving 14 bases between. CDR1 and CDR2 (germline): SGHKS, YYEKEE (reference sequence). The source of this sequence is a female donor in good health, enrolled as a control in a pregnancy study. The chain uses TRBV5-5 and TRBJ1-2, with a tentative D call TRBD1 (5 bases). Sequencing used peripheral blood, obtained in the third trimester of pregnancy. The CDR3 nucleotides are TGTGCCAGCAGCTCCCCCGGGAGGGGATATGGCTACACCTTC. This encodes CASSSPGRGYGYTF.